The 23 T cell receptor beta chains given below trace back to one sample, sequenced in a study of CD8+CD57+ T cells in acquired aplastic anemia. Genomic DNA constituted the template upon which TCR beta VDJ and CDR3 profiling was performed. TCRdb processed the reads anew with MiXCR; each CDR3 protein has one entry. The sample holds some 220,000 distinct CDR3 sequences, almost 35% seen once. Sequenced input: sorted CD4+, CD8+, or CD8+CD57+ T cells (not recorded which) from PBMCs. All receptors derive from a human donor in good health, serving as a control.

This clonotype has ten or more counts. V is TRBV5-5 and J is TRBJ2-5; the match to TRBD1 covers 8 bases. Germline V gene sequence: CDR1 SGHKS, CDR2 YYEKEE (reference sequence). The CDR3 totals 15 residues. The J segment lost 5 bases and the V segment lost 4 bases, leaving 10 bases of the junction unmatched. CDR3 coding DNA: TGTGCCAGCAGCCGGACAGGGTTGTTCCGGGAGACCCAGTACTTC. Translation: CASSRTGLFRETQYF.

This clonotype was seen many times. The chain couples TRBV7-3 to TRBJ2-5, with 8 bases aligning to TRBD2. The CDR3 is 16 residues long. CDR1 and CDR2 from the germline V gene are SGHTA and FQGTGA. V lost 5 bases to trimming and J lost 1 base; unmatched junction nucleotides: 9. The CDR3 DNA reads TGTGCCAGCAGCGAGGCCAGCGGGGGCCCCCAAGAGACCCAGTACTTC. Amino acid sequence: CASSEASGGPQETQYF.

The chain is built from TRBV18 and TRBJ2-7; perhaps TRBD1 as D (6 bases). The CDR3 spans 17 residues. Germline CDR1 is KGHSH and CDR2 is LQKENI. Deletions cut 4 bases from V and 1 base from J, with 20 bases between. The CDR3 DNA reads TGTGCCAGCTCACTGGCAATGACAGGTGTGGGGTCCTACGAGCAGTACTTC. It encodes CASSLAMTGVGSYEQYF.

The chain joins TRBV2 to TRBJ2-1, with 9 bases matching TRBD1. Trimming took 8 bases from V and 8 from J; bases not matched to a gene: 10. This CDR3 spans 14 amino acids. Germline loops: CDR1 SNHLY, CDR2 FYNNEI. CDR3 sequence reads: CASGTGQGSDEQFF. The CDR3 nucleotides are TGTGCCAGCGGGACGGGACAGGGTAGCGATGAGCAGTTCTTC.

In regard to this clonotype: One end of the junction fails to match germline, which may point to a read error. The chain recombines TRBV7-2 with TRBJ2-7, with 7 bases fitting TRBD2. The germline V gene has CDR1 SGHTA and CDR2 FQGNSA. The CDR3 has 15 amino acids. The CDR3 nucleotides read TGTGCCAGCAGCTCACGCGCGGGGGTCTCCTGCGAGCAGTACTTC. Its protein product is CASSSRAGVSCEQYF.

This clonotype has ten or more counts. The chain combines TRBV19 with TRBJ1-2; tentative D call: TRBD1 (6 bases). The germline V and J ends were trimmed by 7 bases and 6 bases, with 24 bases remaining between them. The V gene's germline CDR1 is LNHDA and CDR2 SQIVND (reference sequence). The CDR3 runs 16 residues. This CDR3 reads CASTNNVGTGSDGYTF. The CDR3 DNA sequence: TGTGCCAGTACTAATAACGTCGGCACAGGGTCGGATGGCTACACCTTC.

The V and J genes are TRBV7-2 and TRBJ1-6, with D perhaps TRBD1 (6 bases). V was clipped by 5 bases and J by 7 bases, with 12 bases between them. Germline V CDR1 and CDR2: SGHTA, FQGNSA. The CDR3 runs to 14 residues. The CDR3 reads CASSRNGGNSPLHF. Here the CDR3 DNA reads TGTGCCAGCAGCCGCAATGGGGGCAATTCACCCCTCCACTTT.

To note about this clonotype: A much larger clone differs from this one at a single base, so this may be a read error. J is TRBJ1-1 and V is TRBV5-1; D gene unclear. CDR3 length: 14 residues. Germline assignment: CDR1 SGHRS and CDR2 YFSETQ. With 0 bases removed from V and 1 base from J, the gap between germline ends came to 7 bases. The CDR3 region has the DNA TGCGCCAGCAGCTTGGTACCGGGGAACACTGAAGCTTTCTTT. Translated, it gives CASSLVPGNTEAFF. Looking up the rest from reference TRBV5-1 and TRBJ1-1 gives the full variable domain: KAGVTQTPRYLIKTRGQQVTLSCSPISGHRSVSWYQQTPGQGLQFLFEYFSETQRNKGNFPGRFSGRQFSNSRSEMNVSTLELGDSALYLCASSLVPGNTEAFFGQGTRLTVV.

As concerns this clonotype: The junction differs from germline at one of its ends, possibly a read error. This sequence joins TRBV2 and TRBJ1-6, with D possibly being TRBD1 (5 bases). There are 14 residues in the CDR3. The germline gives CDR1 SNHLY, CDR2 FYNNEI. The CDR3 region has the DNA TGTGCCAGCAGCCTTGACAGCGGGGGTTCACTCCTCCACTTT. Its protein is CASSLDSGGSLLHF.

Notes on this clonotype: A single base separates this from a much larger clone, so it may be a read error. The chain uses TRBV20-1 and TRBJ1-2; TRBD1 matches at 7 bases. Germline CDR1 is DFQATT and CDR2 is SNEGSKA (reference sequence). The CDR3 sequence is 13 residues long. DNA of the CDR3: TGCGGTGCCCCGGACAGGAGTTCCTATGGCTACACCTTC. This codes for CGAPDRSSYGYTF.

The rearrangement joins TRBV7-2 to TRBJ1-2; 8 bases are shared with TRBD1. The V gene's germline CDR1 is SGHTA and CDR2 FQGNSA. The ends lost 5 bases at V and 8 bases at J; junction bases unmatched: 10. This CDR3 has 14 amino acids. As DNA, the CDR3 is TGTGCCAGCAGCACCCACGGACAGGGCTGGGGCTACACCTTC. Translation: CASSTHGQGWGYTF.

This clonotype came up many times. The CDR3 loop reads CSAAGPQGGYIQYF. The CDR3 nucleotides read TGCAGCGCGGCGGGTCCCCAGGGGGGGTACATTCAGTACTTC. This sequence joins TRBV29-1 and TRBJ2-4; D is tentatively TRBD1 or TRBD2 (7 bases each). CDR1 is SQVTM, CDR2 ANQGSEA, per germline. Between the trimmed V and J ends, which lost 7 bases and 8 bases, there was a span of 21 bases. The CDR3 covers 14 residues.

This clonotype came up many times. This sequence joins TRBV19 and TRBJ2-3; a possible D gene is TRBD2 (5 bases). Germline CDR1 reads LNHDA; CDR2 reads SQIVND (reference sequence). The V end was cut by 3 bases, the J end by 2 bases, with 15 bases between. This CDR3 has 16 residues. The CDR3 DNA reads TGTGCCAGTAGTATTCTACCGGGGAATCCCACAGATACGCAGTATTTT. This gives the protein CASSILPGNPTDTQYF.

Ten or more counts support this clonotype. V is TRBV2 and J is TRBJ1-4; a possible D gene is TRBD1 (6 bases). Between the trimmed V and J ends, which lost 4 bases and 3 bases, there was a span of 12 bases. Germline assignment: CDR1 SNHLY and CDR2 FYNNEI. The CDR3 has 15 amino acids. The chain's CDR3 is CASSVPGASNEKLFF. Written as DNA, the CDR3 is TGTGCCAGCAGTGTCCCAGGGGCCTCTAATGAAAAACTGTTTTTT.

The J gene is TRBJ2-1, the V gene TRBV24-1; 10 nucleotides match TRBD1. The trim removed 0 bases at V and 6 bases at J, leaving 1 base unmatched. The CDR3 has 15 amino acids. Germline V CDR1 and CDR2: KGHDR, SFDVKD. The CDR3 DNA reads TGTGCCACCAGTGATTTGAGGGACAGGGGCAATGAGCAGTTCTTC. It codes for CATSDLRDRGNEQFF.

Regarding this clonotype: A clone one base away is much larger, so this may be a read error. This rearrangement joins TRBV5-5 to TRBJ2-5, with 7 bases aligning to TRBD1. The CDR3 extends over 11 amino acids. The V gene's germline CDR1 is SGHKS and CDR2 YYEKEE (reference sequence). CDR3 in DNA: TGTGCCAACAGCCGGGACAGCTCAGAGTACTTC. It specifies CANSRDSSEYF.

J is TRBJ2-3 and V is TRBV20-1; D is unclear. The germline V and J ends were trimmed by 0 bases and 0 bases, with 7 bases remaining between them. The CDR3 has 14 residues. Per germline, CDR1 DFQATT and CDR2 SNEGSKA (reference sequence). The CDR3 coding sequence is TGCAGTGCTAGAGATAGTACTAGCACAGATACGCAGTATTTT. This codes for CSARDSTSTDTQYF.

This chain's CDR3 is CASSYIDSPLHF. CDR3 coding DNA: TGTGCCAGCAGTTACATAGATTCACCCCTCCACTTT. The chain couples TRBV2 to TRBJ1-6; D gene ambiguous. Trimming removed 5 bases from V and 8 bases from J, with 7 bases in between. Germline-derived CDR1 and CDR2 are SNHLY and FYNNEI. This CDR3 spans 12 amino acids. Using reference TRBV2 and TRBJ1-6 for the parts outside the CDR3, the full variable domain is EPEVTQTPSHQVTQMGQEVILRCVPISNHLYFYWYRQILGQKVEFLVSFYNNEISEKSEIFDDQFSVERPDGSNFTLKIRSTKLEDSAMYFCASSYIDSPLHFGNGTRLTVT.

Ten or more counts support this clonotype. The chain carries TRBV12-3 or TRBV12-4 and TRBJ1-5; perhaps TRBD1 as D (5 bases). The CDR3 loop spans 13 amino acids. Trimming took 4 bases from V and 6 from J, leaving 10 bases between them. The CDR3 DNA follows: TGTGCCAGCAGTTGGGACTTCACTCAGCCCCAGCATTTT. Translated, it gives CASSWDFTQPQHF.

In this sample, this clonotype turned up many times. The chain is built from TRBV7-2 and TRBJ1-6, with D uncertain. The CDR3 length is 16 residues. The V end was cut by 5 bases, the J end by 4 bases, with 15 bases between. In germline, CDR1 is SGHTA, CDR2 FQGNSA. The CDR3 here is CASSLIFETYNSPLHF. In DNA, the CDR3 is TGTGCCAGCAGCCTCATTTTCGAGACTTATAATTCACCCCTCCACTTT.

This clonotype was counted ten times or more. The chain combines TRBV20-1 with TRBJ2-7, with 8 nucleotides matching TRBD1. From germline, CDR1 is DFQATT and CDR2 SNEGSKA (reference sequence). The CDR3 sequence is 14 residues long. The J segment lost 6 bases and the V segment lost 5 bases, leaving 12 bases of the junction unmatched. As DNA, the CDR3 is TGCAGTGCTGGACTGTGGCAGGGGGCGGGCGAGCAGTACTTC. Encoded protein: CSAGLWQGAGEQYF.

Ten or more counts support this clonotype. The chain recombines TRBV24-1 with TRBJ1-2, with 8 bases identical to TRBD1. The V gene end was trimmed by 5 bases and the J gene end by 4 bases; junction bases not matched to a gene: 17. From germline, CDR1 is KGHDR and CDR2 SFDVKD. The CDR3 is 18 residues long. The DNA for the CDR3 is TGTGCCACCAGTGGGAAAGGGTCAGGGGGCCCCGGGGCCTATGGCTACACCTTC. The encoded protein is CATSGKGSGGPGAYGYTF.

The rearrangement joins TRBV15 to TRBJ2-1, with TRBD1 matching over 9 bases. Germline V lookup: CDR1 LNHNV, CDR2 YYDKDF (reference sequence). V was clipped by 5 bases and J by 7 bases; unmatched bases: 6. The CDR3 runs 14 residues. CDR3 nucleotide sequence: TGTGCCACCAGCCGGGACAGGGTGGTGAATGAGCAGTTCTTC. It codes for CATSRDRVVNEQFF.